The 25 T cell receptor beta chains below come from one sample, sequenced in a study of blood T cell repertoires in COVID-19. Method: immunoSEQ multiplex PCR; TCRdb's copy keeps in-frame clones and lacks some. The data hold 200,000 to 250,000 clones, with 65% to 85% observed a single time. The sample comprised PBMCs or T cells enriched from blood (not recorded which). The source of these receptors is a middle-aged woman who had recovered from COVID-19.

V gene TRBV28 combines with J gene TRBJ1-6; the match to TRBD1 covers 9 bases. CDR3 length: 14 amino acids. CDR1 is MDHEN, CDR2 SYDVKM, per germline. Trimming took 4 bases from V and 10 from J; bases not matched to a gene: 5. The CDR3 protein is CASSWDREDSPLHF. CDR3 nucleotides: TGTGCCAGCAGTTGGGACAGGGAAGACTCACCCCTCCACTTT. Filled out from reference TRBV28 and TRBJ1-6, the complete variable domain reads DVKVTQSSRYLVKRTGEKVFLECVQDMDHENMFWYRQDPGLGLRLIYFSYDVKMKEKGDIPEGYSVSREKKERFSLILESASTNQTSMYLCASSWDREDSPLHFGNGTRLTVT.

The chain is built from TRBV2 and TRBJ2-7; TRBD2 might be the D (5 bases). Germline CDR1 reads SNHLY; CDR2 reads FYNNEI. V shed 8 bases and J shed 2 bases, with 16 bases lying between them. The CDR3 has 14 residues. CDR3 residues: CASRTGGFPYEQYF. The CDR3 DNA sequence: TGTGCCAGCCGGACTGGCGGGTTTCCCTACGAGCAGTACTTC.

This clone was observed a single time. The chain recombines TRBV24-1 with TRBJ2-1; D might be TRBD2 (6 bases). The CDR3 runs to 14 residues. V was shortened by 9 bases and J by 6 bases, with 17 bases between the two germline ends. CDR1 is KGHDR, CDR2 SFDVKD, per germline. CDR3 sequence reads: CATQGLATSNEQFF. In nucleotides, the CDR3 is TGTGCCACCCAGGGACTGGCGACCTCCAATGAGCAGTTCTTC.

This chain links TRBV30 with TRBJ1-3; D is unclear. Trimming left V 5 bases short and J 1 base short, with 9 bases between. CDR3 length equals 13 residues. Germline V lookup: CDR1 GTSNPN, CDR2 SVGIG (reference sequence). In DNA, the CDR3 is TGTGCCTGGTTAACAGAATCTGGAAACACCATATATTTT. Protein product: CAWLTESGNTIYF.

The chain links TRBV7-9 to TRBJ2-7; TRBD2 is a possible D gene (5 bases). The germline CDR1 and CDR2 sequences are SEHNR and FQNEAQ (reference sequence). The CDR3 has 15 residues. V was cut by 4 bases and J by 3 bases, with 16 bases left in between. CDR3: CASSSPHFGIYEQYV. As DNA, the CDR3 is TGTGCCAGCAGCTCACCTCACTTCGGGATCTACGAGCAGTACGTC.

The CDR3 DNA follows: TGTGCCAGTAGTACGGGACTCCGGATCAATGAGCAGTTCTTC. Protein: CASSTGLRINEQFF. V is TRBV19 and J is TRBJ2-1; possible D gene TRBD2, 6 bases. The CDR3 is 14 residues long. Trimming cost V 4 bases and J 6 bases, with 13 bases left between them. Per germline, CDR1 LNHDA and CDR2 SQIVND (reference sequence).

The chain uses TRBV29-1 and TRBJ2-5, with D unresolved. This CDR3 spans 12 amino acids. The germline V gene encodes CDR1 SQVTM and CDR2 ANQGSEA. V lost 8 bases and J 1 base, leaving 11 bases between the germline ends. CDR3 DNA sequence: TGCAGCCACACTACTGCCCAAGAGACCCAGTACTTC. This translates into CSHTTAQETQYF.

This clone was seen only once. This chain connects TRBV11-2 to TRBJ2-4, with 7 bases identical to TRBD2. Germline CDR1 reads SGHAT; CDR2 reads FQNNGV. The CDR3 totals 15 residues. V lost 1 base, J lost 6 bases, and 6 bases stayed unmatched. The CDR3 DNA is TGTGCCAGCAGCTTAGTAGAAAGGGAGGGAAACATTCAGTACTTC. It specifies CASSLVEREGNIQYF. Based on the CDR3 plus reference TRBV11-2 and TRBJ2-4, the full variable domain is EAGVAQSPRYKIIEKRQSVAFWCNPISGHATLYWYQQILGQGPKLLIQFQNNGVVDDSQLPKDRFSAERLKGVDSTLKIQPAKLEDSAVYLCASSLVEREGNIQYFGAGTRLSVL.

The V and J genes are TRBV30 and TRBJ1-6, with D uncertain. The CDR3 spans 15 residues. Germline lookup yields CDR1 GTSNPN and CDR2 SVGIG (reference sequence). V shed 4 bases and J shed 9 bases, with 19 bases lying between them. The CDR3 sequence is CAWTPFPGRGSPLHF. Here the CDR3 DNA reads TGTGCCTGGACCCCGTTTCCGGGGAGAGGTTCACCCCTCCACTTT.

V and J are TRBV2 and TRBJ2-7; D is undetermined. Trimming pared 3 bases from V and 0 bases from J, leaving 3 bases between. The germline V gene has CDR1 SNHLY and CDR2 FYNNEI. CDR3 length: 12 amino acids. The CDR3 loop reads CASSDLSYEQYF. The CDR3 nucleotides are TGTGCCAGCAGTGACCTCTCCTACGAGCAGTACTTC.

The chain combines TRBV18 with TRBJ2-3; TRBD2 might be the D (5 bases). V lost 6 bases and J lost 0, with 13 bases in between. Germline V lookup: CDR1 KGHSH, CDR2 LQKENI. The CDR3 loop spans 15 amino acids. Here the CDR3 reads CASSQDFSSTDTQYF. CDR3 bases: TGTGCCAGCTCCCAGGACTTCTCTAGCACAGATACGCAGTATTTT.

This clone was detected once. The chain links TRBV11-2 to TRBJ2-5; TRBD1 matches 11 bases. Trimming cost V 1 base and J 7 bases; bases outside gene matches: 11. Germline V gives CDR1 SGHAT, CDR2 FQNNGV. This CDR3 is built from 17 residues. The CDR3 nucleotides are TGTGCCAGCAGCTTAGCAGGAGGACAGGGGGCGGGTGGGACCCAGTACTTC. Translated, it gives CASSLAGGQGAGGTQYF.

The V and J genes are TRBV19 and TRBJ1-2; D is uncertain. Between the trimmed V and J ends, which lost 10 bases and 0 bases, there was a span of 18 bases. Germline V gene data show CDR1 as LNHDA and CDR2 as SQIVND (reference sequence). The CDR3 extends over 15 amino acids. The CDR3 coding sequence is TGTGCCACCCCGGTCCCCCGCGGAGCTAACTATGGCTACACCTTC. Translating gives CATPVPRGANYGYTF.

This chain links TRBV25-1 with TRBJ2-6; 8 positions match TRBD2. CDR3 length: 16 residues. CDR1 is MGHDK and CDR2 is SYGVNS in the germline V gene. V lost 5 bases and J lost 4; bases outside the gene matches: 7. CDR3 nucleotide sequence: TGTGCCAGCAGTTCGGGAGGGAATCTGGGGGCCAACGTCCTGACTTTC. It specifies CASSSGGNLGANVLTF.

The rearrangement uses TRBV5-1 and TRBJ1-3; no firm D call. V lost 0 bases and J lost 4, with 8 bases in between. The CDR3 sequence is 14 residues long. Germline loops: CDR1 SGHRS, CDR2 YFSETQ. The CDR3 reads CASSLGIVGNTIYF. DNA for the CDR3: TGCGCCAGCAGCTTGGGAATAGTCGGAAACACCATATATTTT.

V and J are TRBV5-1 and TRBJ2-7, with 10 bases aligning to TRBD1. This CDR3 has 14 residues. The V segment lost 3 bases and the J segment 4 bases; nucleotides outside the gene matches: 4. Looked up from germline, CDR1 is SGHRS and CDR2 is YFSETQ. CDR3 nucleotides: TGCGCCAGCAGCTACTCGGGACAGGGGTACGAGCAGTACTTC. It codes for CASSYSGQGYEQYF.

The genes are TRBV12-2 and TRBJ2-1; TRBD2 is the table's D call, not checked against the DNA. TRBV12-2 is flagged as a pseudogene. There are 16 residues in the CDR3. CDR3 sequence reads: CASRLAIRLNYNEQFF. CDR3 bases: TGTGCAAGTCGCTTAGCAATCCGGTTAAACTACAATGAGCAGTTCTTC.

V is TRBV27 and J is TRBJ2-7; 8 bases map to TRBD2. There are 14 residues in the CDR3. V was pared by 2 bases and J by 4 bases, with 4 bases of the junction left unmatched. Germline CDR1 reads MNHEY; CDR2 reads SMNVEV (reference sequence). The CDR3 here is CASSLRGGWYEQYF. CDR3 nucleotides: TGTGCCAGCAGTTTACGGGGGGGCTGGTACGAGCAGTACTTC.

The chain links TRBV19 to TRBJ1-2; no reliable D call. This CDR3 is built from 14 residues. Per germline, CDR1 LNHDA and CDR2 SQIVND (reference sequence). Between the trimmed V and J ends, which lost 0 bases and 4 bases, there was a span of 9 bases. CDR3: CASSIDSVSYGYTF. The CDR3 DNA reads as TGTGCCAGTAGTATAGACTCCGTATCCTATGGCTACACCTTC.

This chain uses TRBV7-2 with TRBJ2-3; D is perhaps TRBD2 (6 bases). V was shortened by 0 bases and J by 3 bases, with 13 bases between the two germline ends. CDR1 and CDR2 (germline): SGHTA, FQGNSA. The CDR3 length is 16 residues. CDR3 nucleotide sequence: TGTGCCAGCAGCTTAGCAATTGTAGCGGAGACAGATACGCAGTATTTT. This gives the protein CASSLAIVAETDTQYF.

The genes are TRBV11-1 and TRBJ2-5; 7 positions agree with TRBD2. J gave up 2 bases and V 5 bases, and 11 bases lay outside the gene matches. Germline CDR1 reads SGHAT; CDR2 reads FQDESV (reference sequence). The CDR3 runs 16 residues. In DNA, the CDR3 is TGTGCCAGCAGCCCGAGGACTAGAGGGGTTCAAGAGACCCAGTACTTC. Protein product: CASSPRTRGVQETQYF.

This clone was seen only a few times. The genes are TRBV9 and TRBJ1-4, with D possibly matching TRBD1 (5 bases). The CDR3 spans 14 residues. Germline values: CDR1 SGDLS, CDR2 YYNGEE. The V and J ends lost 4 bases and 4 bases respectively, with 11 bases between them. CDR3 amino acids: CASSSRQLNEKLFF. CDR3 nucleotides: TGTGCCAGCAGCTCGCGACAGCTTAATGAAAAACTGTTTTTT.

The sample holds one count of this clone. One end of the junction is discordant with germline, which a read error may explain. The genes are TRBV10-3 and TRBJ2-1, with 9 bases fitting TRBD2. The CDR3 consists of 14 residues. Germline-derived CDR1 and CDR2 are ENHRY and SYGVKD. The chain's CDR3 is CAISESDVAGDRLF. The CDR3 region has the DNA TGTGCCATCAGTGAGTCCGACGTAGCGGGAGACCGTCTCTTC.

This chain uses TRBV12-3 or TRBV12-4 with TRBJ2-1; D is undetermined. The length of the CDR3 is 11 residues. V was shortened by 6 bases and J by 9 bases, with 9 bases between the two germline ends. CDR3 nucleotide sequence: TGTGCCAGCAGGAAAGCGCCTGAGCAGTTCTTC. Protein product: CASRKAPEQFF.

CDR3 region: CASSSVGEGKPQHF. In DNA form, the CDR3 reads TGTGCCAGCAGCTCAGTCGGGGAAGGGAAGCCCCAGCATTTT. This chain joins TRBV7-2 and TRBJ1-5; no firm D call. The V end lost 4 bases, the J end lost 8 bases, and 15 bases lay between the germline ends. The germline V gene has CDR1 SGHTA and CDR2 FQGNSA. This CDR3 region has 14 residues.